This record looks at one T cell receptor beta chain sequence and its context. Here immunoSEQ multiplex PCR was the method, and the copy in TCRdb shows in-frame clones only, minus some. The data contain 280,000 or so clones, 87% of them seen just once; the ten biggest clones take up 6% to 7%. The data stem from a study of blood T cell repertoires in COVID-19. Unmatched junction bases numbered 9, after V lost 2 bases and J lost 12 bases. This CDR3 spans 14 amino acids. The germline CDR1 and CDR2 sequences are SGDLS and YYNGEE. Membership in each cohort depended on participant-reported clinical history. The V gene is TRBV9, the J gene TRBJ2-1, with TRBD2 matching over 9 bases. The receptor's source is a woman in her forties who had recovered from COVID-19. Sequencing used PBMCs or T cells enriched from blood (not recorded which). The CDR3: CASSVWREGLGQFF. CDR3 nucleotide sequence: TGTGCCAGCAGCGTCTGGCGGGAGGGGCTTGGGCAGTTCTTC.